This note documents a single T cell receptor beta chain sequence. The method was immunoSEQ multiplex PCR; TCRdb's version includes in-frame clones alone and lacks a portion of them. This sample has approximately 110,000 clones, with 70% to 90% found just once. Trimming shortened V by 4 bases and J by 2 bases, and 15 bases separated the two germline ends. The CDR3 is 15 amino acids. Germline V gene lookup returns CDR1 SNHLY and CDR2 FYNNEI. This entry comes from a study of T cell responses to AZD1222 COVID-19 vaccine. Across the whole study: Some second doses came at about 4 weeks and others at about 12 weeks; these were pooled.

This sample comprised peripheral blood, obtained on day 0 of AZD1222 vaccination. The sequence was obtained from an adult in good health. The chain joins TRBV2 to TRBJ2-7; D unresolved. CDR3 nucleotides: TGTGCCAGCAGTGGAGTCGGTTACCCGACCTACGAGCAGTACTTC. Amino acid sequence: CASSGVGYPTYEQYF.